One and the same sample provided the 18 T cell receptor beta chains below, sequenced in a study of blood T cell repertoires in COVID-19. Profiling relied on immunoSEQ multiplex PCR, and the TCRdb table lists in-frame clones only, not all of them. In the table there are about 160,000 clones, approximately 87% of which are singletons. The sequencing input was peripheral blood. These receptor sequences come from a woman between 65 and 79 years old with COVID-19, enrolled during active disease.

The V gene is TRBV5-6, the J gene TRBJ1-3; no reliable D call. Trimming shortened V by 1 base and J by 0 bases, and 8 bases separated the two germline ends. The CDR3 extends over 15 amino acids. Germline V gives CDR1 SGHDT, CDR2 YYEEEE. In nucleotides, the CDR3 is TGTGCCAGCAGCTTGACGGGTTACTCTGGAAACACCATATATTTT. Translated: CASSLTGYSGNTIYF. The whole variable domain, remainder taken from reference TRBV5-6 and TRBJ1-3, is DAGVTQSPTHLIKTRGQQVTLRCSPKSGHDTVSWYQQALGQGPQFIFQYYEEEERQRGNFPDRFSGHQFPNYSSELNVNALLLGDSALYLCASSLTGYSGNTIYFGEGSWLTVV.

The rearrangement joins TRBV7-2 to TRBJ1-4, with D tentatively TRBD1 (5 bases). The CDR3 totals 15 residues. V was pared by 5 bases and J by 6 bases, with 16 bases between. Germline V gene data show CDR1 as SGHTA and CDR2 as FQGNSA. CDR3 sequence: CASSLGLPGDEKLFF. Written as DNA, the CDR3 is TGTGCCAGCAGCCTGGGTCTCCCGGGGGATGAAAAACTGTTTTTT.

This clone was counted once. The chain combines TRBV7-9 with TRBJ2-2; perhaps TRBD2 as D (6 bases). The ends were cut back, 7 bases at V and 5 bases at J, with 20 bases in the middle. The V gene's germline CDR1 is SEHNR and CDR2 FQNEAQ (reference sequence). This CDR3 spans 16 amino acids. DNA for the CDR3: TGTGCCAGCACCTCGCTCGGCGGGGAGGTTACCGGGGAGCTGTTTTTT. It codes for CASTSLGGEVTGELFF.

J is TRBJ2-5 and V is TRBV5-6; D possibly corresponds to TRBD1 (5 bases). CDR1 is SGHDT, CDR2 YYEEEE, per germline. The CDR3 consists of 15 residues. Trimming pared 0 bases from V and 3 bases from J, leaving 12 bases between. CDR3 in DNA: TGTGCCAGCAGCTTGGAGTGGCAGGGTGAAGAGACCCAGTACTTC. Protein product: CASSLEWQGEETQYF.

A few counts support this clone. The rearrangement links TRBV3-1 (or the pseudogene TRBV3-2) to TRBJ2-7; 7 bases align to TRBD1. Germline CDR1 and CDR2: LGHDT and YNNKEL (reference sequence). V lost 5 bases to trimming and J lost 5 bases; unmatched junction nucleotides: 9. The CDR3 is made up of 14 amino acids. CDR3 DNA: TGTGCCAGCAGCGATTACGACAGGGCGAACGAGCAGTACTTC. The encoded protein is CASSDYDRANEQYF.

The rearrangement joins TRBV2 to TRBJ1-5; D gene unclear. Germline CDR1 and CDR2: SNHLY and FYNNEI. Trimming cost V 4 bases and J 6 bases, with 13 bases left between them. This CDR3 has 14 amino acids. In DNA, the CDR3 is TGTGCCAGCAGTGTCGGAGCGGCTAGTCAGCCCCAGCATTTT. It is translated as CASSVGAASQPQHF.

The rearrangement uses TRBV5-1 and TRBJ1-1, with 11 bases identical to TRBD1. Germline CDR1 is SGHRS and CDR2 is YFSETQ. V gave up 0 bases and J gave up 4 bases; unmatched junction bases: 14. The CDR3 covers 19 residues. For the CDR3, the DNA is TGCGCCAGCAGCTTGGTCGGACAGGGGGCAGGAGATCGAAGCACTGAAGCTTTCTTT. Protein sequence: CASSLVGQGAGDRSTEAFF.

This sequence joins TRBV19 and TRBJ1-1; D gene ambiguous. The CDR3 sequence is 14 residues long. The V gene lost 5 bases and the J gene lost 1 base, with 11 bases spanning the gap. Germline assignment: CDR1 LNHDA and CDR2 SQIVND (reference sequence). This CDR3 is CASSWRGWNTEAFF. CDR3 sequence (DNA): TGTGCCAGTAGTTGGCGAGGTTGGAACACTGAAGCTTTCTTT.

As DNA, the CDR3 is TGTGCCAGCAGCGTAGACAGGGTAGGCTATGGCTACACCTTC. Translated: CASSVDRVGYGYTF. The chain couples TRBV9 to TRBJ1-2, with a possible D match to TRBD1 (6 bases). From germline, CDR1 is SGDLS and CDR2 YYNGEE. With 0 bases removed from V and 4 bases from J, the gap between germline ends came to 10 bases. The CDR3 spans 14 residues.

This clone appeared a few times. J is TRBJ1-2 and V is TRBV19, with 7 bases aligning to TRBD1. This CDR3 has 16 amino acids. V was pared by 5 bases and J by 2 bases, with 11 bases of the junction left unmatched. Germline lookup yields CDR1 LNHDA and CDR2 SQIVND (reference sequence). CDR3 nucleotide sequence: TGTGCCAGTAGTGGGATTGCGACAGGGATGAACTATGGCTACACCTTC. This translates into CASSGIATGMNYGYTF. The full variable domain, its missing parts supplied by reference TRBV19 and TRBJ1-2, is DGGITQSPKYLFRKEGQNVTLSCEQNLNHDAMYWYRQDPGQGLRLIYYSQIVNDFQKGDIAEGYSVSREKKESFPLTVTSAQKNPTAFYLCASSGIATGMNYGYTFGSGTRLTVV.

This chain links TRBV6-5 with TRBJ2-7; tentative D call: TRBD2 (6 bases). Trimming took 0 bases from V and 2 from J, leaving 11 bases between them. CDR3 length: 15 amino acids. Looked up from germline, CDR1 is MNHEY and CDR2 is SVGAGI. The CDR3 loop reads CASSYSGLFTYEQYF. The CDR3 nucleotides read TGTGCCAGCAGTTACTCGGGACTTTTTACCTACGAGCAGTACTTC.

CDR3 nucleotides: TGTGCCAGTTCGGGGGGGGGCTCTCAAGAGACCCAGTACTTC. This gives the protein CASSGGGSQETQYF. The chain joins TRBV19 to TRBJ2-5; 8 bases line up with TRBD2. The CDR3 totals 14 residues. V shed 8 bases and J 2 bases; nucleotides not matched to a gene: 7. Looked up from germline, CDR1 is LNHDA and CDR2 is SQIVND (reference sequence).

The chain recombines TRBV6-1 with TRBJ1-1, with a tentative D call TRBD1 (5 bases). The CDR3 spans 14 residues. Trimming shortened V by 2 bases and J by 1 base, and 8 bases separated the two germline ends. Germline CDR1 reads MNHNS; CDR2 reads SASEGT. The CDR3 spells CASSEQGQNTEAFF. The CDR3 nucleotides are TGTGCCAGCAGTGAACAGGGCCAGAACACTGAAGCTTTCTTT.

The gene calls are TRBV6-5 and TRBJ1-3, with TRBD1 as a possible D gene (6 bases). The V and J ends lost 7 bases and 0 bases respectively, with 10 bases between them. Germline V gives CDR1 MNHEY, CDR2 SVGAGI. This CDR3 is built from 14 residues. CDR3 loop: CASMRTASGNTIYF. Here the CDR3 DNA reads TGTGCCAGCATGAGGACAGCCTCTGGAAACACCATATATTTT.

The chain carries TRBV5-1 and TRBJ2-2; 7 bases align to TRBD1. With 4 bases clipped from V and 7 bases from J, the junction kept 10 bases outside the gene matches. Germline lookup yields CDR1 SGHRS and CDR2 YFSETQ. The CDR3 consists of 15 residues. The CDR3 loop is CASSQTVQGNGELFF. In DNA, the CDR3 is TGCGCCAGCAGCCAGACGGTACAGGGGAACGGGGAGCTGTTTTTT.

The chain couples TRBV5-6 to TRBJ1-1, with D hard to call. The V end was cut by 0 bases, the J end by 5 bases, with 8 bases between. Per the germline V gene, CDR1 is SGHDT and CDR2 is YYEEEE. CDR3 length equals 13 residues. In nucleotides, the CDR3 is TGTGCCAGCAGCTTGGCTCGGGTGACTGAAGCTTTCTTT. It encodes CASSLARVTEAFF.

A single count supports this clone. This chain links TRBV2 with TRBJ1-3; a weak D match, TRBD1 (6 bases). Trimming shortened V by 9 bases and J by 2 bases, and 11 bases separated the two germline ends. There are 13 residues in the CDR3. Germline CDR1 is SNHLY and CDR2 is FYNNEI. The chain's CDR3 is CASKQGPGNTIYF. The CDR3 DNA sequence: TGTGCCAGTAAACAGGGCCCTGGAAACACCATATATTTT.

This chain connects TRBV18 to TRBJ1-2; D gene ambiguous. Per germline, CDR1 KGHSH and CDR2 LQKENI. V dropped 0 bases and J dropped 7 bases, with 12 bases sitting between them. The CDR3 length is 14 residues. CDR3 residues: CASSPPAAFGGYTF. CDR3 DNA sequence: TGTGCCAGCTCACCACCGGCGGCCTTCGGTGGCTACACCTTC.